The clone carrying this T cell receptor (beta chain) was observed a handful of times. The antigen is unknown. Trimming left V 5 bases short and J 0 bases short, with 15 bases between. The V gene's germline CDR1 is SEHNR and CDR2 FQNEAQ (reference sequence). The CDR3 extends over 16 amino acids. Libraries for TCRalpha and TCRbeta carried sample barcodes and unique molecular identifiers via 5'RACE. TCRdb recomputed calls from the 5' RACE reads with MiXCR, one row per CDR3 protein. The profile covers under 250,000 distinct CDR3 sequences, with more than 25% appearing a single time and about an eighth taken by the ten largest. These data are taken from a study of T-cell memory formation after mild COVID-19. Study-wide points: The finding that pre-infection memory included some responding clones suggested that cross-reactive memory joined. Day 15 to 85 contracting clones showed balanced CD4/CD8; day 15 to 37 expanders favored CD4+.

This receptor was taken from an adult woman who had mild COVID-19 (a few samples of this study predate the infection). Cell type and time point are not known. The sample taken for sequencing was PBMCs or a T cell subset sorted from them (not recorded which). J is TRBJ2-3 and V is TRBV7-9; D is uncertain. The CDR3 coding sequence is TGTGCCAGCAGCCCCCAGGTCCGGACGAGCACAGATACGCAGTATTTT. This gives the protein CASSPQVRTSTDTQYF.